The TCR beta chain under discussion was sequenced for a study of blood T cells in healthy people across ages. Study-level points and caveats: With unsorted PBMCs, a conclusive comparison of naive versus antigen-experienced cells was not possible.

CDR1 MGHDK and CDR2 SYGVNS come from the germline V gene. This CDR3 region has 16 residues. V lost 5 bases, J lost 4 bases, and 8 bases stayed unmatched. In this sample, this clonotype turned up once. Its antigen is not identified. Healthy Russian Caucasian donors spanned ages roughly 6 to 90 years. They isolated at least 6.5 million PBMCs from each sample. Then a second PCR, running about 7 to 11 cycles, was carried out with a sample-barcoded 5' primer and a J-beta primer mix. Every sample gave at least 3 million paired-end reads containing CDR3. In TCRdb, the 5' RACE reads were re-called with MiXCR into one record per CDR3 protein. The repertoire has around 800,000 distinct CDR3 sequences, around 62% of them found once; the top ten carry 25% to 35%.

This sequence joins TRBV25-1 and TRBJ2-3; TRBD1 matches at 11 bases. The sample was blood. The sequence was collected from a man aged 30 to 45 in good health. CDR3 residues: CASSKGQGAVADTQYF. The CDR3 bases are TGTGCCAGCAGTAAAGGACAGGGGGCTGTTGCAGATACGCAGTATTTT.